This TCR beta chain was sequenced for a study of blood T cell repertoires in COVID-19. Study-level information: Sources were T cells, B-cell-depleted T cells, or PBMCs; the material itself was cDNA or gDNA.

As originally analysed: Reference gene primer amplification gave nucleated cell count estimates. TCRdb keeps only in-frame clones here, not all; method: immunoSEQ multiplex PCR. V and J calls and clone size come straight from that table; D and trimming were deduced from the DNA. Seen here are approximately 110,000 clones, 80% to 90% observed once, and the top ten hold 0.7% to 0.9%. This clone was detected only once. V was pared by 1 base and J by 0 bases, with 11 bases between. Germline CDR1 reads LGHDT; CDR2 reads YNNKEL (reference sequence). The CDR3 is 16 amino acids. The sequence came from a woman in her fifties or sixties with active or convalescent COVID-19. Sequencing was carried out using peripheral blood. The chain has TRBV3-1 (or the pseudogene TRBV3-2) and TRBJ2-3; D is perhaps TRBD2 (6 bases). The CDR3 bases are TGTGCCAGCAGCCAAGGACTAGACCCTAGCACAGATACGCAGTATTTT. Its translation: CASSQGLDPSTDTQYF.